Each of the 17 T cell receptor beta chains below was sequenced from the same sample in a study of PD-1 blockade in classical Hodgkin lymphoma. Clones were read by immunoSEQ multiplex PCR, and TCRdb kept only the in-frame ones, dropping some. The table includes 23,000 or so clones, roughly 80% detected once. Time point described: cycle 4 day 1 (C4D1), after less than seven weeks of nivolumab. Each patient experienced a relapse that followed autologous stem cell transplantation, and brentuximab vedotin exposure varied. Source: peripheral blood mononuclear cells (PBMCs), taken before the fourth cycle of nivolumab. The receptors come from a human donor with classical Hodgkin lymphoma.

The chain couples TRBV19 to TRBJ1-5, with D tentatively TRBD1 (5 bases). The V gene lost 5 bases and the J gene lost 3 bases, with 11 bases spanning the gap. CDR3 length: 14 residues. Germline V gene sequence: CDR1 LNHDA, CDR2 SQIVND (reference sequence). The CDR3, as DNA: TGTGCCAGTAGTTGGGGACGGATCAATCAGCCCCAGCATTTT. It yields the protein CASSWGRINQPQHF.

The chain combines TRBV9 with TRBJ2-2, with TRBD2 matching 14 bases. There are 17 residues in the CDR3. Germline CDR1 and CDR2: SGDLS and YYNGEE. V shed 4 bases and J 6 bases; nucleotides not matched to a gene: 8. The CDR3 sequence is CASSPPGLAGVSGELFF. CDR3 in DNA: TGTGCCAGCAGCCCCCCGGGACTAGCGGGAGTTTCCGGGGAGCTGTTTTTT.

This clone was counted a few times. V usage is TRBV5-6 and J usage is TRBJ2-1; possible D gene TRBD2, 6 bases. The germline V gene encodes CDR1 SGHDT and CDR2 YYEEEE. V lost 2 bases and J 5 bases, leaving 11 bases between the germline ends. The CDR3 is 14 amino acids. For the CDR3, the DNA is TGTGCCAGCAGCTTCCCCGGGGGTAACAATGAGCAGTTCTTC. This gives the protein CASSFPGGNNEQFF.

V is TRBV6-6 and J is TRBJ2-7, with a possible D match to TRBD1 (5 bases). From germline, CDR1 is MNHNY and CDR2 SVGAGI (reference sequence). The V gene lost 6 bases and the J gene lost 2 bases, with 17 bases spanning the gap. The CDR3 sequence is 15 residues long. CDR3: CASRDRQGGTYEQYF. CDR3 nucleotide sequence: TGTGCCAGCAGGGACCGTCAGGGCGGAACCTACGAGCAGTACTTC.

V usage is TRBV2 and J usage is TRBJ2-7, with D unresolved. CDR1 is SNHLY, CDR2 FYNNEI, per germline. The ends were cut back, 5 bases at V and 4 bases at J, with 6 bases in the middle. This CDR3 contains 11 residues. The CDR3 reads CASSPLYEQYF. For the CDR3, the DNA is TGTGCCAGCAGTCCCCTATACGAGCAGTACTTC.

This clone was counted only a few times. V usage is TRBV2 and J usage is TRBJ2-3, with D unclear. The V gene lost 2 bases and the J gene lost 2 bases, with 20 bases spanning the gap. This CDR3 is built from 18 residues. Looked up from germline, CDR1 is SNHLY and CDR2 is FYNNEI. CDR3 sequence reads: CASSELGRLQMDTDTQYF. CDR3 nucleotides: TGTGCCAGCAGTGAATTAGGCAGATTACAAATGGACACAGATACGCAGTATTTT. The full variable domain, with the rest looked up from reference TRBV2 and TRBJ2-3, is EPEVTQTPSHQVTQMGQEVILRCVPISNHLYFYWYRQILGQKVEFLVSFYNNEISEKSEIFDDQFSVERPDGSNFTLKIRSTKLEDSAMYFCASSELGRLQMDTDTQYFGPGTRLTVL.

This clone was observed at least ten times. This chain uses TRBV19 with TRBJ1-1; possibly TRBD1 for D (5 bases). Germline V gene lookup returns CDR1 LNHDA and CDR2 SQIVND (reference sequence). The CDR3 contains 13 residues. V was trimmed by 3 bases and J by 4 bases, leaving 9 bases between them. CDR3 loop: CASSMGVGTEAFF. The CDR3 DNA reads as TGTGCCAGTAGTATGGGGGTCGGCACTGAAGCTTTCTTT.

The chain joins TRBV11-2 to TRBJ2-1, with D unresolved. The V end lost 4 bases, the J end lost 0 bases, and 13 bases lay between the germline ends. Germline lookup yields CDR1 SGHAT and CDR2 FQNNGV. The CDR3 sequence is 16 residues long. The DNA of the CDR3 is TGTGCCAGCAGCTGGGTCATTATCAGCTCCTACAATGAGCAGTTCTTC. Translated, it gives CASSWVIISSYNEQFF.

V usage is TRBV6-1 and J usage is TRBJ2-7; 11 nucleotides agree with TRBD2. Germline trimming cut 2 bases from V and 4 bases from J; bases unmatched to any gene: 4. Germline loops: CDR1 MNHNS, CDR2 SASEGT. The CDR3 contains 15 residues. CDR3 sequence reads: CASSEKLAGVYEQYF. CDR3 DNA: TGTGCCAGCAGTGAAAAACTAGCGGGGGTTTACGAGCAGTACTTC.

The genes are TRBV9 and TRBJ2-5; D not certain. CDR1 is SGDLS, CDR2 YYNGEE, per germline. The CDR3 runs to 15 residues. V lost 0 bases and J 5 bases, leaving 14 bases between the germline ends. CDR3 amino acids: CASSVALGISETQYF. The CDR3 nucleotides read TGTGCCAGCAGCGTAGCCCTAGGGATATCGGAGACCCAGTACTTC.

The V call is TRBV5-1, the J call TRBJ2-1; 7 positions match TRBD1. The CDR3 runs 15 residues. CDR1 is SGHRS and CDR2 is YFSETQ in the germline V gene. The V segment lost 4 bases and the J segment 5 bases; nucleotides outside the gene matches: 9. The CDR3 protein is CASSIMTGPHNEQFF. DNA for the CDR3: TGCGCCAGCAGCATAATGACAGGGCCGCACAATGAGCAGTTCTTC.

This clone was observed a handful of times. The chain combines TRBV7-9 with TRBJ1-5; no reliable D call. The V end lost 2 bases, the J end lost 1 base, and 3 bases lay between the germline ends. Germline values: CDR1 SEHNR, CDR2 FQNEAQ (reference sequence). The CDR3 length is 13 residues. CDR3 in amino acids: CASSLHSNQPQHF. For the CDR3, the DNA is TGTGCCAGCAGCTTACACAGCAATCAGCCCCAGCATTTT.

This chain connects TRBV28 to TRBJ1-5; 7 positions match TRBD1. Germline CDR1 MDHEN, CDR2 SYDVKM. The CDR3 is made up of 16 amino acids. With V trimmed by 3 bases and J by 2 bases, 7 bases remained unmatched. The CDR3 is CASSFWYRGGNQPQHF. The CDR3, as DNA: TGTGCCAGCAGTTTCTGGTACAGGGGAGGCAATCAGCCCCAGCATTTT.

The V call is TRBV7-9, the J call TRBJ2-7; D is ambiguous. Germline-derived CDR1 and CDR2 are SEHNR and FQNEAQ (reference sequence). The ends were cut back, 1 base at V and 6 bases at J, with 13 bases in the middle. The CDR3 consists of 14 residues. The CDR3, as DNA: TGTGCCAGCAGCTTAGGCTTGGGCCTCGGCGAGCAGTACTTC. Translation gives CASSLGLGLGEQYF. The variable domain in full, completed from reference TRBV7-9 and TRBJ2-7, reads DTGVSQNPRHKITKRGQNVTFRCDPISEHNRLYWYRQTLGQGPEFLTYFQNEAQLEKSRLLSDRFSAERPKGSFSTLEIQRTEQGDSAMYLCASSLGLGLGEQYFGPGTRLTVT.

The V gene is TRBV5-1, the J gene TRBJ2-7; 9 bases agree with TRBD2. The CDR3 covers 14 residues. The germline gives CDR1 SGHRS, CDR2 YFSETQ. The ends lost 2 bases at V and 2 bases at J; junction bases unmatched: 2. The CDR3 loop is CASSFSSGTYEQYF. CDR3 sequence (DNA): TGCGCCAGCAGCTTCTCTAGCGGGACCTACGAGCAGTACTTC.

The V gene is TRBV6-1, the J gene TRBJ1-3; possibly TRBD1 for D (5 bases). There are 14 residues in the CDR3. V lost 6 bases and J lost 0, with 9 bases in between. Germline CDR1 MNHNS, CDR2 SASEGT. The CDR3 spells CASRAQDSGNTIYF. CDR3 coding DNA: TGTGCCAGCAGAGCACAGGACTCTGGAAACACCATATATTTT.

CDR3 loop: CASSLGLSGANVLTF. The CDR3 nucleotides read TGTGCCAGCAGCTTAGGGCTCTCTGGGGCCAACGTCCTGACTTTC. The V call is TRBV11-2, the J call TRBJ2-6; no clear D. The CDR3 contains 15 residues. The V gene's germline CDR1 is SGHAT and CDR2 FQNNGV. V lost 1 base, J lost 0 bases, and 4 bases lay in between.